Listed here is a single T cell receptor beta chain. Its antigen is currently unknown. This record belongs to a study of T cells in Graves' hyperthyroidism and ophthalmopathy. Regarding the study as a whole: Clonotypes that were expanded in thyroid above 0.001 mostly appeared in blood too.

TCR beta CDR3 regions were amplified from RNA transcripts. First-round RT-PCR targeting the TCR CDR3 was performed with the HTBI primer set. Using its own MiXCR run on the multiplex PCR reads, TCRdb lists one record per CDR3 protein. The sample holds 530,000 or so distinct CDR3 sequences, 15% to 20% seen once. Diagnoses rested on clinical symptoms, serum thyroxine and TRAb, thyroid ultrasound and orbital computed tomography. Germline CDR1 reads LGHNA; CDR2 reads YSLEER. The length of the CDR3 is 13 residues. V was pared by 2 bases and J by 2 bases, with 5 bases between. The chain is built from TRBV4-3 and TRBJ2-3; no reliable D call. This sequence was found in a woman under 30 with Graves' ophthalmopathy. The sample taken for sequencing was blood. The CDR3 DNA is TGCGCCAGCAGCCAATGGGCCACAGATACGCAGTATTTT. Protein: CASSQWATDTQYF.